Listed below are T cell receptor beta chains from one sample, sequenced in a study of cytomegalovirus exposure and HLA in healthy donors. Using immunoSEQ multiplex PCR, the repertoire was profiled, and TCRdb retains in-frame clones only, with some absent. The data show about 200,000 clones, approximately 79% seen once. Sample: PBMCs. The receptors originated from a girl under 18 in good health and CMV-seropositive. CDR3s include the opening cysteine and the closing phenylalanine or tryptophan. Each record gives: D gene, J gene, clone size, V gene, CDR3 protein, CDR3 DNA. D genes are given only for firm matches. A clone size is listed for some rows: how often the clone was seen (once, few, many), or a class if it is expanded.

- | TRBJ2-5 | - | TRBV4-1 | CASSLHRDPQETQYF | TGCGCCAGCAGCCTTCACCGGGATCCACAAGAGACCCAGTACTTC
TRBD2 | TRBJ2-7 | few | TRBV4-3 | CASSQEAGGEQYF | TGCGCCAGCAGCCAAGAGGCGGGGGGCGAGCAGTACTTC
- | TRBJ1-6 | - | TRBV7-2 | CASSRGMPGQWIYNSPLHF | TGTGCCAGCAGCCGGGGGATGCCGGGCCAATGGATATATAATTCACCCCTCCACTTT
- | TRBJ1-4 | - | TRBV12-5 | CASGLGTPGNEKLFF | TGTGCTAGTGGTTTGGGGACACCTGGGAATGAAAAACTGTTTTTT
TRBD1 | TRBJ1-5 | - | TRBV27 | CASSRRGGTGWDQPQHF | TGTGCCAGCAGTCGTCGGGGAGGGACAGGGTGGGATCAGCCCCAGCATTTT
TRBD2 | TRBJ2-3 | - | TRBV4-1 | CASSLQGLASTDTQYF | TGCGCCAGCAGCCTCCAAGGACTAGCTAGCACAGATACGCAGTATTTT
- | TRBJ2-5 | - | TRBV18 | CASSRVGDSAQETQYF | TGTGCCAGCTCACGGGTGGGCGACAGTGCTCAAGAGACCCAGTACTTC
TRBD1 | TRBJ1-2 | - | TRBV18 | CASQPSGTDYGYTF | TGTGCCAGCCAACCCTCCGGGACAGACTATGGCTACACCTTC
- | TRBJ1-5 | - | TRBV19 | CASSTRAARDRLSNQPQHF | TGTGCCAGTAGTACTCGCGCCGCTCGAGACAGATTGAGCAATCAGCCCCAGCATTTT
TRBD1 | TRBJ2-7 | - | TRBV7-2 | CASSFRQGADYEQYF | TGTGCCAGCAGCTTTCGCCAGGGGGCAGACTACGAGCAGTACTTC
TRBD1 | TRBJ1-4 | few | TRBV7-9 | CASSLAGTDNEKLFF | TGTGCCAGCAGCCTGGCCGGGACAGATAATGAAAAACTGTTTTTT
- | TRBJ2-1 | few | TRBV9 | CASSSGRGQYNEQFF | TGTGCCAGCAGCTCCGGGAGGGGACAGTATAATGAGCAGTTCTTC
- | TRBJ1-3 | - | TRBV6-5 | CASSYGTPLSQNTIYF | TGTGCCAGCAGTTACGGGACACCGCTTTCCCAGAACACCATATATTTT
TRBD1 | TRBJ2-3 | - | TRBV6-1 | CASSVYRGQGDTQYF | TGTGCCAGCAGTGTCTACAGGGGGCAGGGAGATACGCAGTATTTT
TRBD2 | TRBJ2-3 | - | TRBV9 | CASSERPSGVADTQYF | TGTGCCAGCAGCGAAAGGCCTAGCGGGGTCGCAGATACGCAGTATTTT
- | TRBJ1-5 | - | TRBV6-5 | CASTWTSPQPQHF | TGTGCCAGCACGTGGACTAGTCCTCAGCCCCAGCATTTT
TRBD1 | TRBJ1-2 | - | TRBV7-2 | CASSPPIGQGAGDYGYTF | TGTGCCAGCAGCCCCCCCATAGGGCAGGGGGCAGGTGACTATGGCTACACCTTC
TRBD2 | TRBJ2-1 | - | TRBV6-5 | CASSYGLAGANEQFF | TGTGCCAGCAGTTACGGGTTAGCGGGGGCCAATGAGCAGTTCTTC
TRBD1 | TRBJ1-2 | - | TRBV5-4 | CASSQGQESGYTF | TGTGCCAGCAGCCAGGGACAGGAGAGTGGCTACACCTTC
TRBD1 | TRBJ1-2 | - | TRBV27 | CASSLSGQAGGYTF | TGTGCCAGCAGTTTATCGGGACAGGCGGGGGGCTACACCTTC
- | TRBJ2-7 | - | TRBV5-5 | CASSLHGGGSYEQYF | TGTGCCAGCAGCTTGCACGGGGGTGGCTCCTACGAGCAGTACTTC
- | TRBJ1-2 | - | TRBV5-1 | CASSTDTLYGYTF | TGCGCCAGCAGCACGGACACCCTCTATGGCTACACCTTC
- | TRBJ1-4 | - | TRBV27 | CASRGGLFF | TGTGCCAGTAGGGGGGGACTGTTTTTT
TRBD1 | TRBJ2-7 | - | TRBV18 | CASSPRQGDSYEQYF | TGTGCCAGCTCACCACGGCAGGGGGACTCCTACGAGCAGTACTTC
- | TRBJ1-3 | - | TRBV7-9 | CASSLSHSGNTIYF | TGTGCCAGCAGCTTAAGCCACTCTGGAAACACCATATATTTT
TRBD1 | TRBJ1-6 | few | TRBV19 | CASRAGQGAVAPLHF | TGTGCCAGTAGGGCCGGGCAGGGGGCGGTGGCACCCCTCCACTTT
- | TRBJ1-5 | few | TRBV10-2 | CATGTLGGQPQHF | TGCGCCACCGGGACCCTGGGAGGTCAGCCCCAGCATTTT
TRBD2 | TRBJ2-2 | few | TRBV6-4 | CASSDSGGTGELFF | TGTGCCAGCAGTGACTCGGGAGGGACCGGGGAGCTGTTTTTT
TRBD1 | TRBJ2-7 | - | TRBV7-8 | CASSLYGTGAYEQYF | TGTGCCAGCAGCTTATACGGAACAGGGGCTTACGAGCAGTACTTC
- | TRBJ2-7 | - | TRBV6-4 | CASSDSWRGNYEQYF | TGTGCCAGCAGTGACTCTTGGAGAGGCAACTACGAGCAGTACTTC
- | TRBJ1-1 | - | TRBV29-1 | CSVEGRANTEAFF | TGCAGCGTCGAAGGCAGGGCGAACACTGAAGCTTTCTTT
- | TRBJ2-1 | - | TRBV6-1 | CASSDQGGSYNEQFF | TGTGCCAGCAGTGATCAGGGGGGCTCCTACAATGAGCAGTTCTTC
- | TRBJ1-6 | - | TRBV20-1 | CSARGRGPLHF | TGCAGTGCTAGGGGGAGGGGACCCCTCCACTTT
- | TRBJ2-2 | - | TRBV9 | CASSWTGGGYTGELFF | TGTGCCAGCAGCTGGACCGGGGGTGGTTACACCGGGGAGCTGTTTTTT
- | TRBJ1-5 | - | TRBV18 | CASSPGAGNQPQHF | TGTGCCAGCTCACCGGGGGCCGGCAATCAGCCCCAGCATTTT
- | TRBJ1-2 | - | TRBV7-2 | CASSHEDVYGYTF | TGTGCCAGCAGCCACGAGGATGTCTATGGCTACACCTTC
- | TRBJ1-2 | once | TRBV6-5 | CASRQRTNYGYTF | TGTGCCAGCCGCCAGAGGACTAACTATGGCTACACCTTC
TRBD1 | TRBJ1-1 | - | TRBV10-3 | CAISDGQGNTEAFF | TGTGCCATCAGTGACGGACAGGGCAACACTGAAGCTTTCTTT
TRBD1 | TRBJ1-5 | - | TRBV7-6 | CASSLAGRDRVDQPQHF | TGTGCCAGCAGCTTAGCCGGGAGGGACAGGGTTGATCAGCCCCAGCATTTT
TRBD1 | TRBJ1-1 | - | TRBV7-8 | CASSLSQGAGINIEAFF | TGTGCCAGCAGCTTAAGCCAGGGGGCAGGGATAAACATTGAAGCTTTCTTT